The rows below give T cell receptor beta chains drawn from one sample of a study of regulatory T cells in long-lasting Graves disease. TCRdb re-called the multiplex PCR reads with MiXCR, one entry per CDR3 protein. The data hold about 320,000 distinct CDR3 sequences, with more than 15% observed a single time. The sample was peripheral blood mononuclear cells (PBMCs), taken at new diagnosis, from a patient treated with antithyroid drugs. These receptors all come from a female donor with Graves disease. Both conserved end residues are part of each CDR3. The D gene is left open where the match is weak. Size values are once, few and many counts, or a class for expanded clones, and some rows have none.

j_call,d_call,clone_size,v_call,cdr3_aa,cdr3_nt
TRBJ2-7,NA,many,TRBV13,CASSYRQGGSEQYF,TGTGCCAGCAGCTATCGACAGGGAGGGAGCGAGCAGTACTTC
TRBJ2-3,NA,many,TRBV11-2,CASSPRGYTDTQYF,TGTGCCAGCAGCCCTAGGGGGTATACAGATACGCAGTATTTT
TRBJ2-5,NA,many,TRBV18,CASSPEQGYETQYF,TGTGCCAGCTCACCGGAACAGGGTTACGAGACCCAGTACTTC
TRBJ1-1,TRBD1,many,TRBV5-1,CASGTGGRLRGMNTEAFF,TGCGCCAGCGGTACAGGGGGCCGATTGAGGGGGATGAACACTGAAGCTTTCTTT
TRBJ1-5,NA,many,TRBV7-2,CASRVAGEGSNQPQHF,TGTGCCAGCAGAGTAGCTGGGGAAGGCAGCAATCAGCCCCAGCATTTT
TRBJ2-3,NA,NA,TRBV9,CASSVSGHSTDTQYF,TGTGCCAGCAGCGTAAGCGGGCATAGCACAGATACGCAGTATTTT
TRBJ1-2,TRBD1,NA,TRBV2,CASSSTLVGDRRQGPYGYTF,TGTGCCAGCAGTAGTACATTGGTTGGGGACAGGCGTCAAGGTCCCTATGGCTACACCTTC
TRBJ1-1,NA,many,TRBV12-3/TRBV12-4,CASSLRRRDTEAFF,TGTGCCAGCAGTTTACGTCGTCGGGACACTGAAGCTTTCTTT
TRBJ2-7,TRBD2,NA,TRBV25-1,CASSIRGTSGIYEQYF,TGTGCCAGCAGTATCCGAGGGACTAGCGGGATCTACGAGCAGTACTTC
TRBJ1-1,TRBD1,many,TRBV28,CASSSTGTGYAEAFF,TGTGCCAGCAGTTCTACGGGGACAGGGTATGCTGAAGCTTTCTTT
TRBJ1-5,NA,once,TRBV10-3,CAIRDSSSSVPQPQHF,TGTGCCATCAGGGACAGTTCCTCTTCGGTTCCTCAGCCCCAGCATTTT
TRBJ2-7,NA,NA,TRBV11-2,CASSQFRGGPREQYF,TGTGCCAGCAGCCAGTTCAGAGGAGGGCCGCGGGAGCAGTACTTC
TRBJ2-7,TRBD1,few,TRBV29-1,CSVEGQGYEQYF,TGCAGCGTTGAAGGACAGGGGTACGAGCAGTACTTC
TRBJ2-1,NA,NA,TRBV11-3,CASSLLGGDEQFF,TGTGCCAGCAGCCTTTTAGGTGGGGATGAGCAGTTCTTC
TRBJ2-7,TRBD1,few,TRBV20-1,CSATPGTGVGEQYF,TGCAGTGCCACCCCCGGGACAGGGGTCGGAGAGCAGTACTTC
TRBJ2-2,TRBD2,NA,TRBV5-5,CASSLDPSGSTGELFF,TGTGCCAGCAGCTTGGATCCTAGCGGGAGCACCGGGGAGCTGTTTTTT
TRBJ2-3,TRBD2,few,TRBV20-1,CSARETSGSTDTQYF,TGCAGTGCTAGAGAAACTAGCGGGAGCACAGATACGCAGTATTTT
TRBJ2-1,TRBD2,many,TRBV24-1,CATSDRSRLAGDYNEQFF,TGTGCCACCAGTGACCGATCTCGACTAGCGGGGGACTACAATGAGCAGTTCTTC
TRBJ1-1,NA,many,TRBV12-5,CASGFNHDREAFF,TGTGCTAGTGGTTTTAACCATGACCGTGAAGCTTTCTTT
TRBJ2-7,NA,many,TRBV7-9,CASSWGHDEQYF,TGTGCCAGCAGCTGGGGGCACGACGAGCAGTACTTC
TRBJ2-5,TRBD1,once,TRBV12-3/TRBV12-4,CASSATGTGSGETQYF,TGTGCCAGCAGTGCAACCGGGACAGGGTCAGGGGAGACCCAGTACTTC
TRBJ1-4,NA,few,TRBV9,CASSVDDRLRVELFF,TGTGCCAGCAGCGTAGATGATCGGCTCCGGGTCGAACTGTTTTTT
TRBJ2-2,NA,many,TRBV20-1,CSARDPGGTAQGGELFF,TGCAGTGCTAGAGATCCCGGCGGGACAGCACAGGGCGGGGAGCTGTTTTTT